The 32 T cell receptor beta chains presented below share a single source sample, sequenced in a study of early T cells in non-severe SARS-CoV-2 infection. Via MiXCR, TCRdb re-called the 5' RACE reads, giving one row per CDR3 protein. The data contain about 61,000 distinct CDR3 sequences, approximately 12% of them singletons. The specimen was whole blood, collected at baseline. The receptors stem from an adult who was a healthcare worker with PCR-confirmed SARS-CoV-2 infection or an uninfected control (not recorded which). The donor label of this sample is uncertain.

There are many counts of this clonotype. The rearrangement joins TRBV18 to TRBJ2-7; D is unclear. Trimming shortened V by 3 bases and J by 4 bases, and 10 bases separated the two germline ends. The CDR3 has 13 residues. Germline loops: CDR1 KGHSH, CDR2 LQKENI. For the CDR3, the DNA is TGTGCCAGCTCACCGTTTTGGGTATACGAGCAGTACGTC. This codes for CASSPFWVYEQYV.

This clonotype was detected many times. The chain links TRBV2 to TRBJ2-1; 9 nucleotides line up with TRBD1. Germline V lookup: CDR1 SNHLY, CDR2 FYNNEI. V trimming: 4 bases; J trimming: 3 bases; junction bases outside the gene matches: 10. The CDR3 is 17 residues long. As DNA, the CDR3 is TGTGCCAGCAGTGTGTTCGCCGGGACAGGGATCTACAATGAGCAGTTCTTC. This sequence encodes CASSVFAGTGIYNEQFF.

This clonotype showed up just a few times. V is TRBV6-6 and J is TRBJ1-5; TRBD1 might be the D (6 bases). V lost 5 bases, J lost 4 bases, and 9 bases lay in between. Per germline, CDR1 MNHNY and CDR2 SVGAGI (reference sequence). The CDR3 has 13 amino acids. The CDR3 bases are TGTGCCAGCAGTGGGACAAAGAATCAGCCCCAGCATTTT. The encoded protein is CASSGTKNQPQHF.

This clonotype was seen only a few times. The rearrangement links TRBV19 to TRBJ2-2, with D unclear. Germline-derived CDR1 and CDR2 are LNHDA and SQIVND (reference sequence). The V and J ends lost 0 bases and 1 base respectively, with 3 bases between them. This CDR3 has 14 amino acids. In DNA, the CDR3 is TGTGCCAGTAGTATAGATCTGAACACCGGGGAGCTGTTTTTT. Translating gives CASSIDLNTGELFF.

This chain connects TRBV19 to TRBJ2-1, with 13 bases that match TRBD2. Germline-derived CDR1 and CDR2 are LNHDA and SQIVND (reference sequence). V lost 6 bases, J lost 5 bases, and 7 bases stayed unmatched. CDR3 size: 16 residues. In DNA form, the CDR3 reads TGTGCCAGTAGAAAGGGACTAGCGGGGAGAAACAATGAGCAGTTCTTC. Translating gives CASRKGLAGRNNEQFF.

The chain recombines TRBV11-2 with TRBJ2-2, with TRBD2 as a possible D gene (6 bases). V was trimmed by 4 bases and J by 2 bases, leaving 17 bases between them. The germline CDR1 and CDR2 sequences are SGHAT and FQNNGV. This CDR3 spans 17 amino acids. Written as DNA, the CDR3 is TGTGCCAGCAGCTCCCTTCCCGGGACTCCCAACACCGGGGAGCTGTTTTTT. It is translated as CASSSLPGTPNTGELFF.

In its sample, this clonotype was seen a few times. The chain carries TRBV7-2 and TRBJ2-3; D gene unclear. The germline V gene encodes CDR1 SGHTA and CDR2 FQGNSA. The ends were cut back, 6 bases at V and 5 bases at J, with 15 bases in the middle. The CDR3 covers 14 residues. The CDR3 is CASRSAIAIDTQYF. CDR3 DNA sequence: TGTGCCAGCAGATCGGCTATTGCGATAGATACGCAGTATTTT. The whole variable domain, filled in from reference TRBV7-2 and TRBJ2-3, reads GAGVSQSPSNKVTEKGKDVELRCDPISGHTALYWYRQSLGQGLEFLIYFQGNSAPDKSGLPSDRFSAERTGGSVSTLTIQRTQQEDSAVYLCASRSAIAIDTQYFGPGTRLTVL.

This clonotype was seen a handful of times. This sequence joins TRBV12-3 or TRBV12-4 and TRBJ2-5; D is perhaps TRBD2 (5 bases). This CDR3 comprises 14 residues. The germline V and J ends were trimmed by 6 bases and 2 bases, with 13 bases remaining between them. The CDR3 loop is CASRGMTGQETQYF. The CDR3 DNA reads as TGTGCCAGCAGGGGGATGACGGGGCAAGAGACCCAGTACTTC.

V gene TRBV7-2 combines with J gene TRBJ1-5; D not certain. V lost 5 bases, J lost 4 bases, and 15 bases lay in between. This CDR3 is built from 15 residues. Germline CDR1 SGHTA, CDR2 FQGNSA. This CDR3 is CASSRNLWENQPQHF. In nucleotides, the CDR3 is TGTGCCAGCAGCCGCAACCTCTGGGAAAATCAGCCCCAGCATTTT. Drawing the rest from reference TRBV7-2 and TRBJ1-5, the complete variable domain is GAGVSQSPSNKVTEKGKDVELRCDPISGHTALYWYRQSLGQGLEFLIYFQGNSAPDKSGLPSDRFSAERTGGSVSTLTIQRTQQEDSAVYLCASSRNLWENQPQHFGDGTRLSIL.

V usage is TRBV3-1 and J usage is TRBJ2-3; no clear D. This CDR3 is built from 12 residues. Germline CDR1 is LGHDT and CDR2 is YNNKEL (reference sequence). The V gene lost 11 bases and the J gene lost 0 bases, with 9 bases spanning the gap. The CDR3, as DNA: TGTGCCGTAGGCCCTAGCACAGATACGCAGTATTTT. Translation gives CAVGPSTDTQYF.

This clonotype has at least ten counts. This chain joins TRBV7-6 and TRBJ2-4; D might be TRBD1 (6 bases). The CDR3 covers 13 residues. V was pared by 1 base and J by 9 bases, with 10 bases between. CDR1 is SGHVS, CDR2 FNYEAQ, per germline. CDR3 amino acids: CASSLDRVGIQYF. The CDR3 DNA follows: TGTGCCAGCAGCTTAGACAGGGTTGGCATTCAGTACTTC.

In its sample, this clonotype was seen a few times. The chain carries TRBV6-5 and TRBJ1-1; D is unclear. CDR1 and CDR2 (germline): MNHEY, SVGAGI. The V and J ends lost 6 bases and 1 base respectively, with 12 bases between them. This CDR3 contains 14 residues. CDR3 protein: CASSDRSPNTEAFF. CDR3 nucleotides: TGTGCCAGCAGCGATCGATCCCCGAACACTGAAGCTTTCTTT.

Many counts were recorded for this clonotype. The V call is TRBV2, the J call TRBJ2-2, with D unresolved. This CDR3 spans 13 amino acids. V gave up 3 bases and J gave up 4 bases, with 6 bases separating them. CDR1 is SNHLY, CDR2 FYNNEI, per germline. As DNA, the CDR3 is TGTGCCAGCAGTGAGGGTCCCACCGGGGAGCTGTTTTTT. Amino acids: CASSEGPTGELFF.

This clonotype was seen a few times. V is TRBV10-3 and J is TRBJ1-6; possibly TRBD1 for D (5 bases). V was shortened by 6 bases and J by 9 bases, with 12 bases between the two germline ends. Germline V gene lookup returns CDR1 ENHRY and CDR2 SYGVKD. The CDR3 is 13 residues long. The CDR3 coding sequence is TGTGCCATCAGGGAACAGGAGAGTTCACCCCTCCACTTT. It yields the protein CAIREQESSPLHF.

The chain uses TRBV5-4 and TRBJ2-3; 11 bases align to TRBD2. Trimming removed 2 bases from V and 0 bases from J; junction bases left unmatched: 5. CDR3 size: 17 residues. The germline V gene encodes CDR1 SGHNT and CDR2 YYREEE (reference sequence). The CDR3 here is CASSLYRLAGSTDTQYF. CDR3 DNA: TGTGCCAGCAGCTTATATCGACTAGCGGGAAGCACAGATACGCAGTATTTT.

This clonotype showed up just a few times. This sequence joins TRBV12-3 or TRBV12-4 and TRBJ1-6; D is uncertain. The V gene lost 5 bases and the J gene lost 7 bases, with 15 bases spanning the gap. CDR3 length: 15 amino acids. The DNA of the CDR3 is TGTGCCAGCAGTCCCGATTCGGTTGGGAATTCACCCCTCCACTTT. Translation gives CASSPDSVGNSPLHF.

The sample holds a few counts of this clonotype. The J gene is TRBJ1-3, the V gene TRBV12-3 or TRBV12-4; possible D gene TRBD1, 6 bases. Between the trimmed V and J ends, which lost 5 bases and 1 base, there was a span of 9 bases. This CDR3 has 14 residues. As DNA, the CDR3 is TGTGCCAGCAGTCGTACAGGGTCTGGAAACACCATATATTTT. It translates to CASSRTGSGNTIYF.

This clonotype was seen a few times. The CDR3 spells CASSQDPVGGEQFF. Written as DNA, the CDR3 is TGTGCCAGCAGCCAGGACCCCGTCGGGGGTGAGCAGTTCTTC. V usage is TRBV4-2 and J usage is TRBJ2-1, with D tentatively TRBD2 (6 bases). The CDR3 is 14 amino acids. CDR1 LGHNA and CDR2 YNFKEQ come from the germline V gene. V gave up 3 bases and J gave up 9 bases, with 15 bases separating them.

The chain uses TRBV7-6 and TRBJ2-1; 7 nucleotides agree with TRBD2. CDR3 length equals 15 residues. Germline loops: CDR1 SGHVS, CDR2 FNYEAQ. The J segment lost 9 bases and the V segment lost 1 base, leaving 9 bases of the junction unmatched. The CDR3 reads CASSLGGGGLGEQFF. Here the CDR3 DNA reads TGTGCCAGCAGCTTAGGCGGGGGAGGATTGGGTGAGCAGTTCTTC.

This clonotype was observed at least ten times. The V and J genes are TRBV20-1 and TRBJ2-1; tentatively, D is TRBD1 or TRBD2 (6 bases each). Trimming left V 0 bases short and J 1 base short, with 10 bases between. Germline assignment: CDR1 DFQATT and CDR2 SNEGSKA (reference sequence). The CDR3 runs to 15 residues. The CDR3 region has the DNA TGCAGTGCTAGAGATCAGGGGAGGTCCTACAATGAGCAGTTCTTC. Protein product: CSARDQGRSYNEQFF.

CDR3 DNA sequence: TGCGCCAGCAGCTTGCCCTTATTCGACGCAGGGGGCAGTGAGAACACTGAAGCTTTCTTT. It translates to CASSLPLFDAGGSENTEAFF. The V and J genes are TRBV5-1 and TRBJ1-1, with 8 bases lining up with TRBD1. Looked up from germline, CDR1 is SGHRS and CDR2 is YFSETQ. Trimming cost V 1 base and J 1 base; bases outside gene matches: 18. The CDR3 extends over 20 amino acids.

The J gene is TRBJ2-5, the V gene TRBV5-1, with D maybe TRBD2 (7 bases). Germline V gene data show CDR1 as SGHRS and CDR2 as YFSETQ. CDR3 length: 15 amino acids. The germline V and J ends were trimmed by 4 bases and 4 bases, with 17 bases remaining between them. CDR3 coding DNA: TGCGCCAGCAGCCCCAACGGGGGGCTGTTAGAGACCCAGTACTTC. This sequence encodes CASSPNGGLLETQYF.

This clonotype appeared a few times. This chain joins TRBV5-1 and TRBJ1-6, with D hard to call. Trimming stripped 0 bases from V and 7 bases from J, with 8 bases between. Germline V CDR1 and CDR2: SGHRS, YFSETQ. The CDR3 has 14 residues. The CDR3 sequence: CASSLEAGNSPLHF. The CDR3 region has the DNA TGCGCCAGCAGCTTGGAGGCCGGAAATTCACCCCTCCACTTT.

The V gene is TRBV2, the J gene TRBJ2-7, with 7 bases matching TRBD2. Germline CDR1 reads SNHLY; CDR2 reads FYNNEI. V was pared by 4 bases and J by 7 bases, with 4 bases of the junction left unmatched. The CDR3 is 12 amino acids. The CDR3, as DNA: TGTGCCAGCAGTGGTAACGGGGGGGAGCAGTACGTC. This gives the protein CASSGNGGEQYV.

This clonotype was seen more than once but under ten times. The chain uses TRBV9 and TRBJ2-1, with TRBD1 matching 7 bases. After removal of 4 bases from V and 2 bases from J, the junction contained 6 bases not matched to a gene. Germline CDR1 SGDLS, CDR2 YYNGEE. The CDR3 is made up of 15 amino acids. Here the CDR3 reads CASSSTGQTYNEQFF. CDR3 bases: TGTGCCAGCAGCTCGACAGGGCAAACCTACAATGAGCAGTTCTTC.

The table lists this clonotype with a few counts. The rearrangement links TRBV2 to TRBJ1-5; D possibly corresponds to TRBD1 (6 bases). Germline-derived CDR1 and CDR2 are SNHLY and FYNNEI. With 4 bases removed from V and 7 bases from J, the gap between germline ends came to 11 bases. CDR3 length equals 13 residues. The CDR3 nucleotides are TGTGCCAGCAGTGGACAGGCCCAACAGCCCCAGCATTTT. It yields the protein CASSGQAQQPQHF. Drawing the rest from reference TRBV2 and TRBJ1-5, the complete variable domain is EPEVTQTPSHQVTQMGQEVILRCVPISNHLYFYWYRQILGQKVEFLVSFYNNEISEKSEIFDDQFSVERPDGSNFTLKIRSTKLEDSAMYFCASSGQAQQPQHFGDGTRLSIL.

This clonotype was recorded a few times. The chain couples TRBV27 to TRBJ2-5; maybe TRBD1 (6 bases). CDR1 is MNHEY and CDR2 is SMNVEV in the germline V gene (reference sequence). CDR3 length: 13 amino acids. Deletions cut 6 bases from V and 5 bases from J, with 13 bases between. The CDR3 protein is CASSPTGEETQYF. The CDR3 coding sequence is TGTGCCAGCAGCCCGACAGGAGAGGAGACCCAGTACTTC.

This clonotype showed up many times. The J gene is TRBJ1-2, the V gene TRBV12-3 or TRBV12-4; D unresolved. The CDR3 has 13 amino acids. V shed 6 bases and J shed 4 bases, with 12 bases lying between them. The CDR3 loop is CASSSQGIYGYTF. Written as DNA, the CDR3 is TGTGCCAGCAGCTCCCAAGGGATCTATGGCTACACCTTC.

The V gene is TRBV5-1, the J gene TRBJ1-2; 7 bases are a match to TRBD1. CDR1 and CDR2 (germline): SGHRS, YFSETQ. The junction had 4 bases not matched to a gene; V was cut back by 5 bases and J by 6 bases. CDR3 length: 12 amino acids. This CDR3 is CASSPGTDGYTF. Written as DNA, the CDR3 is TGCGCCAGCAGTCCCGGGACAGATGGCTACACCTTC.

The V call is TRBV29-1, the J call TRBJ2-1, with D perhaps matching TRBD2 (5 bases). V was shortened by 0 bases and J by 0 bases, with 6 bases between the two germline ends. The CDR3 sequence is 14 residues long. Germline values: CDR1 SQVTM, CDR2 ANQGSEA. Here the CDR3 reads CSVEEGLSYNEQFF. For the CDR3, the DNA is TGCAGCGTTGAAGAAGGACTCTCCTACAATGAGCAGTTCTTC.

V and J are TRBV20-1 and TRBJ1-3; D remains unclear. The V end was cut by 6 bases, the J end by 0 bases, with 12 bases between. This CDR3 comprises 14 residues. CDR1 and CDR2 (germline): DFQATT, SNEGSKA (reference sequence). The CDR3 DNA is TGCAGTGCCCTCACAGCGGACTCTGGAAACACCATATATTTT. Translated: CSALTADSGNTIYF.

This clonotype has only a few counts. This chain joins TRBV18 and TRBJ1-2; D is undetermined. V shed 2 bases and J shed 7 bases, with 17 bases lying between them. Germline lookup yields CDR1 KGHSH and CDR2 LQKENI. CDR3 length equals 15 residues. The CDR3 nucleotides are TGTGCCAGCTCACCATATAATAGCCCGAGGACTGGCTACACCTTC. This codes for CASSPYNSPRTGYTF.